This T cell receptor (beta chain) was recorded in a study of cytomegalovirus exposure and HLA in healthy donors. Turning to the study itself: Of all 400 or so donors who were genotyped, about 84% belonged to the Caucasian-associated ancestry cluster.

The PCR used 60 Vbeta and 13 Jbeta primers. Profiling relied on immunoSEQ multiplex PCR, and the TCRdb table lists in-frame clones only, not all of them. The data show around 130,000 clones, with 80% to 90% seen just once and 10% to 12% held by the top ten. This receptor was taken from a male donor in good health and CMV-seropositive. Material: PBMCs.

This CDR3 is CAAISGREIYEQYF. The CDR3 DNA follows: TGTGCCGCCATCTCGGGGCGGGAAATCTACGAGCAGTACTTC. The V call is TRBV10-3, the J call TRBJ2-7, with a possible D match to TRBD2 (6 bases). The CDR3 loop spans 14 amino acids. The germline V and J ends were trimmed by 11 bases and 3 bases, with 20 bases remaining between them. The V gene's germline CDR1 is ENHRY and CDR2 SYGVKD.